This TCR beta chain was identified during a study of cytomegalovirus exposure and HLA in healthy donors. Study results and limitations: Under in vitro conditions, a few CMV-associated chains were confirmed as specific for CMV antigens. Productive status was seen about 87% or about 30% of the time for most TCR beta V segments in an earlier analysis. Most TCR sequences showed up rarely, but some public TCRs showed up in many donors. From TCR beta sequences, most subjects' HLA-A and HLA-B alleles were reportedly predicted accurately.

In regard to this clone: The antigen remains undetermined.

A multiplex PCR was run with 60 Vbeta primers and 13 Jbeta primers. The repertoire was sequenced with immunoSEQ multiplex PCR; TCRdb's copy has only in-frame clones and lacks some. The data show roughly 150,000 clones, 70% to 90% seen once. The V gene end was trimmed by 3 bases and the J gene end by 8 bases; junction bases not matched to a gene: 9. CDR1 SGHTS and CDR2 YDEGEE come from the germline V gene. The CDR3 totals 15 residues. V usage is TRBV5-8 and J usage is TRBJ2-1; 9 bases match TRBD2. The specimen sequenced was PBMCs. The sequence was obtained from a male donor in good health and CMV-seronegative. In nucleotides, the CDR3 is TGTGCCAGCAGCTGGCGCGGGAGGGCCAAGTATGAGCAGTTCTTC. This sequence encodes CASSWRGRAKYEQFF.